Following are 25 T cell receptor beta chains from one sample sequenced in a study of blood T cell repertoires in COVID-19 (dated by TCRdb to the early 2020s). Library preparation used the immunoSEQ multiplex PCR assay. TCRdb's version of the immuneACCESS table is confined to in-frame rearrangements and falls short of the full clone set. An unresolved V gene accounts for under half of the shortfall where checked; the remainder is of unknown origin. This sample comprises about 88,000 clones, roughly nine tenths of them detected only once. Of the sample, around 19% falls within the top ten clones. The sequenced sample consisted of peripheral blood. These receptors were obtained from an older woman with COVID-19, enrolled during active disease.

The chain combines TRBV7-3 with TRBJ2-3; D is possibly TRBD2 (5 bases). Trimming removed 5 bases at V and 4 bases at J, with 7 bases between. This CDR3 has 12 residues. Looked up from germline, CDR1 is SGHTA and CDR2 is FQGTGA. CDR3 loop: CASSRGADTQYF. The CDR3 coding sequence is TGTGCCAGCAGCCGGGGTGCAGATACGCAGTATTTT. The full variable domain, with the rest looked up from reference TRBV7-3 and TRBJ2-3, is GAGVSQTPSNKVTEKGKYVELRCDPISGHTALYWYRQSLGQGPEFLIYFQGTGAADDSGLPNDRFFAVRPEGSVSTLKIQRTERGDSAVYLCASSRGADTQYFGPGTRLTVL.

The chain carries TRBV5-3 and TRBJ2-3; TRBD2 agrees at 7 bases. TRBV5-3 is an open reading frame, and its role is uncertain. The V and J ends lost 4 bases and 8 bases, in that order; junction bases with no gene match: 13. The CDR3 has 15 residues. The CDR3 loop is CARSDYTGGLATQYF. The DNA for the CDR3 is TGTGCCAGAAGCGATTATACGGGGGGTTTGGCTACGCAGTATTTT.

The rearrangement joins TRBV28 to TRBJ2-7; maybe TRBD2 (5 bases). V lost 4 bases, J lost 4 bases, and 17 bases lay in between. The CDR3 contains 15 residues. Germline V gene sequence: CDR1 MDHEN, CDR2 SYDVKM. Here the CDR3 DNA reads TGTGCCAGCAGTTCACACGATCCTCCGGGGTACGAGCAGTACTTC. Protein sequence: CASSSHDPPGYEQYF.

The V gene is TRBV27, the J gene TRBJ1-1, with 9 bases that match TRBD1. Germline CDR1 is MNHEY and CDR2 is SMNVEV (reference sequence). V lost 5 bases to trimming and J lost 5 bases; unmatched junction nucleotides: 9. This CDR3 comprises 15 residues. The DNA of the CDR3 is TGTGCCAGCAGTCCAGGGGACAGGGCAGCAACTGAAGCTTTCTTT. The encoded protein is CASSPGDRAATEAFF.

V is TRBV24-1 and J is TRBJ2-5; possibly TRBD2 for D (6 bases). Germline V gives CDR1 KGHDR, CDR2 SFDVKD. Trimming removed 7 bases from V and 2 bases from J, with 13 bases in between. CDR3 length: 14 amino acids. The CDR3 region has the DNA TGTGCCACCAGCGAGGGTGGACTACAAGAGACCCAGTACTTC. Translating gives CATSEGGLQETQYF.

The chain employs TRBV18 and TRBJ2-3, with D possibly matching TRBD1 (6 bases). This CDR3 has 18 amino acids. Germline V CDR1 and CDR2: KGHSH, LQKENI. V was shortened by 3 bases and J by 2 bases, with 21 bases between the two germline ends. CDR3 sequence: CASSPPLLGGGNTDTQYF. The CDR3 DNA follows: TGTGCCAGCTCACCCCCGCTCCTTGGGGGCGGTAACACAGATACGCAGTATTTT.

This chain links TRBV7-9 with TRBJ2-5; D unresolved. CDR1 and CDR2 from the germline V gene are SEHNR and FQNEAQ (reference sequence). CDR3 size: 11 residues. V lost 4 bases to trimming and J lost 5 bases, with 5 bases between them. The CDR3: CASSSSETQYF. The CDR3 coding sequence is TGTGCCAGCAGCTCGTCTGAGACCCAGTACTTC.

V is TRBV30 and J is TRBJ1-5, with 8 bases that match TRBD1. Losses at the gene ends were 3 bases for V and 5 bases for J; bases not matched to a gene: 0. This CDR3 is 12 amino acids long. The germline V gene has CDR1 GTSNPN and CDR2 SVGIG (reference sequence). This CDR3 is CAWRQGDQPQHF. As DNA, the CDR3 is TGTGCCTGGAGACAGGGGGATCAGCCCCAGCATTTT.

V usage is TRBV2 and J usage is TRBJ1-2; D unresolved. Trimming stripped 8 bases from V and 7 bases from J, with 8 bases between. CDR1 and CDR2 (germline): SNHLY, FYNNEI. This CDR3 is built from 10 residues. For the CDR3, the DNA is TGTGCCAGCGGAACAGCTGGCTACACCTTC. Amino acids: CASGTAGYTF.

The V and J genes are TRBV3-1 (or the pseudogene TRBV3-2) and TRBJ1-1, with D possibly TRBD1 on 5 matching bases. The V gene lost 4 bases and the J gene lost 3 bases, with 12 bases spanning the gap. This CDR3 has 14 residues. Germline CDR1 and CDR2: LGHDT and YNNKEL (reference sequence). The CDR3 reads CASSLSGVDTEAFF. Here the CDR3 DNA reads TGTGCCAGCAGCCTTTCGGGGGTTGACACTGAAGCTTTCTTT.

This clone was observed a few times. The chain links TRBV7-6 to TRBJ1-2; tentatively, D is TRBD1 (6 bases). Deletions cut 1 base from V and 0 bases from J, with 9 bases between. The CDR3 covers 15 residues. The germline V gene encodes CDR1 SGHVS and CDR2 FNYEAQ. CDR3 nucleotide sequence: TGTGCCAGCAGCTTAGGGACAGACCCTAACTATGGCTACACCTTC. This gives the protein CASSLGTDPNYGYTF.

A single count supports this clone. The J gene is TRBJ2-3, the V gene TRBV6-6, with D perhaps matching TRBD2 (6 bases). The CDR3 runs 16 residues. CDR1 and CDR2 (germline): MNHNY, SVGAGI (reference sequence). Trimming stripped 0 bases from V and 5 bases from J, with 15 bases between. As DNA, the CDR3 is TGTGCCAGCAGTTACTCGTCGCGCGGGGTGGGAGATACGCAGTATTTT. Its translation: CASSYSSRGVGDTQYF.

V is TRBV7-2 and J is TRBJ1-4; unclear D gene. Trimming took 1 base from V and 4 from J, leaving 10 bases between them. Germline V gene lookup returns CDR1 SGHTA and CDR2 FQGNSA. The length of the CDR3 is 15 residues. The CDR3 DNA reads TGTGCCAGCAGCTTAGTCGGCAGGATTAATGAAAAACTGTTTTTT. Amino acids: CASSLVGRINEKLFF.

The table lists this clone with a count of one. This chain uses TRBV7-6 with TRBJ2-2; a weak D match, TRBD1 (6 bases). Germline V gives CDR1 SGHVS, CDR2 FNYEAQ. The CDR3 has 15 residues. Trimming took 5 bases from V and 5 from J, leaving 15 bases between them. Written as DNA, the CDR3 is TGTGCCAGCAGCGCCGGGACAACTAAAACCGGGGAGCTGTTTTTT. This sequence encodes CASSAGTTKTGELFF.

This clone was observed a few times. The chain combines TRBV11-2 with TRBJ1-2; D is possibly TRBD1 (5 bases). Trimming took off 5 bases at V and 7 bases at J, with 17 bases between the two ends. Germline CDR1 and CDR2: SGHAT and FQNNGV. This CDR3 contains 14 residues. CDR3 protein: CASSPSWGEGGYTF. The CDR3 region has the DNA TGTGCCAGCAGCCCTAGCTGGGGGGAGGGTGGCTACACCTTC. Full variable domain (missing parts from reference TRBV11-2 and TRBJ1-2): EAGVAQSPRYKIIEKRQSVAFWCNPISGHATLYWYQQILGQGPKLLIQFQNNGVVDDSQLPKDRFSAERLKGVDSTLKIQPAKLEDSAVYLCASSPSWGEGGYTFGSGTRLTVV.

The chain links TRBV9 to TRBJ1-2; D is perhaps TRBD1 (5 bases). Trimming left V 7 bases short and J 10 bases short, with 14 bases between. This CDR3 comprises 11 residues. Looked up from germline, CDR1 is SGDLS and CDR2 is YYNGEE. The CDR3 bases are TGTGCCAGCCGAGCAGGGTGGGACTACACCTTC. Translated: CASRAGWDYTF.

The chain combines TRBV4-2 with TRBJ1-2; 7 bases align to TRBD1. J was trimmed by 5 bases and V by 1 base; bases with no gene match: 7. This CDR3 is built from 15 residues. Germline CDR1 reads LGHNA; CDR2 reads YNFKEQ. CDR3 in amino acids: CASSQGQGGPYGYTF. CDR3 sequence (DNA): TGTGCCAGCAGCCAAGGACAGGGTGGTCCGTATGGCTACACCTTC.

The CDR3 DNA reads TGTGCCAGCTCACCAGGGACAGGAAACTATGGCTACACCTTC. It codes for CASSPGTGNYGYTF. V is TRBV18 and J is TRBJ1-2; 8 nucleotides agree with TRBD1. This CDR3 is built from 14 residues. Trimming cost V 2 bases and J 2 bases; bases outside gene matches: 1. Germline CDR1 is KGHSH and CDR2 is LQKENI. The full variable domain, its missing parts supplied by reference TRBV18 and TRBJ1-2, is NAGVMQNPRHLVRRRGQEARLRCSPMKGHSHVYWYRQLPEEGLKFMVYLQKENIIDESGMPKERFSAEFPKEGPSILRIQQVVRGDSAAYFCASSPGTGNYGYTFGSGTRLTVV.

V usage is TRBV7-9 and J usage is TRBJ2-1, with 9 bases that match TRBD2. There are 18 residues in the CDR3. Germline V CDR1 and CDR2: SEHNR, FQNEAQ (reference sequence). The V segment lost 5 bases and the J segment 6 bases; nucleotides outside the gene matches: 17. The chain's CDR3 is CASSARWRVERGANEQFF. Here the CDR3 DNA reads TGTGCCAGCAGCGCTAGGTGGAGGGTTGAGCGGGGGGCCAATGAGCAGTTCTTC.

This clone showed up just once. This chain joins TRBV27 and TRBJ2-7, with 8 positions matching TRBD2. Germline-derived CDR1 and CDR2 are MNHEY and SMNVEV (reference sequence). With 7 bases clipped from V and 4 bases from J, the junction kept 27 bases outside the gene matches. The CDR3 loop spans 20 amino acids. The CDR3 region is CASTPPVWSDGRAGWYEQYF. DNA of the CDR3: TGTGCCAGCACCCCCCCAGTTTGGTCGGACGGGAGGGCTGGGTGGTACGAGCAGTACTTC.

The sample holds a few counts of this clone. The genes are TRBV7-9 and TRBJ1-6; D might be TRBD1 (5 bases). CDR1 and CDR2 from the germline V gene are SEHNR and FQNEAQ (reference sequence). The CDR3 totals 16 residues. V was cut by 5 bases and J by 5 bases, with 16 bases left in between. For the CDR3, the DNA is TGTGCCAGCAGCCCCGGGGCGGGGGAGGATAATTCACCCCTCCACTTT. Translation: CASSPGAGEDNSPLHF.

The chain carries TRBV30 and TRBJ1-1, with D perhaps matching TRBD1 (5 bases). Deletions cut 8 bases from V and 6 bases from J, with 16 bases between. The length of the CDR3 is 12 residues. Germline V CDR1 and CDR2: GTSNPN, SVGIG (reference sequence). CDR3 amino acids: CAGRDAGAEAFF. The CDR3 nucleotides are TGTGCCGGCCGGGACGCGGGGGCTGAAGCTTTCTTT.

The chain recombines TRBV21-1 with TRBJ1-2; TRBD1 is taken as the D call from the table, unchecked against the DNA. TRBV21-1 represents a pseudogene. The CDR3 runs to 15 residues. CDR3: CARKAYYRINYGYTF. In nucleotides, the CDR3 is TGTGCCAGAAAAGCATACTACAGGATAAACTATGGCTACACCTTC.

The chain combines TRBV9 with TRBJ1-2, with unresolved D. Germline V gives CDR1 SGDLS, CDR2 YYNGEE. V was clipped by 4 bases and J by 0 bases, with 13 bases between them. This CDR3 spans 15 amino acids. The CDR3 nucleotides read TGTGCCAGCAGCCCAGATGGCAGGCCTAACTATGGCTACACCTTC. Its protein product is CASSPDGRPNYGYTF.

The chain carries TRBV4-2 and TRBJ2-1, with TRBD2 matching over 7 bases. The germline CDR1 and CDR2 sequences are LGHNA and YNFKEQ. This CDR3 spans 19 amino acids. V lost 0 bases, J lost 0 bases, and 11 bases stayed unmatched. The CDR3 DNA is TGTGCCAGCAGCCAAGAGTGGGTAGCGGGCGCTAGCTCCTACAATGAGCAGTTCTTC. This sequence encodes CASSQEWVAGASSYNEQFF.